Below are 13 T cell receptor beta chains sequenced from a single sample in a study of beta chain features in type 1 diabetes. Study findings and constraints: TCRB CDR3s were moderately but significantly shorter in Type 1 diabetes patients in all four CD4+ subsets.

What was sequenced were expressed TCRB transcripts, since all of the isolated RNA had been reverse transcribed. Some clones are missing from TCRdb's copy, which holds only in-frame ones; the method was immunoSEQ multiplex PCR. The sample holds around 240,000 clones; 16% are singletons and the top ten take about 0.092%. For these receptors, no antigen is known. The material sequenced was naive CD4+ T cells from blood. Every receptor here comes from a man aged 25-45 years with type 1 diabetes.

V gene TRBV7-9 combines with J gene TRBJ2-5; D uncertain. V was trimmed by 6 bases and J by 3 bases, leaving 5 bases between them. This CDR3 comprises 11 residues. Germline CDR1 SEHNR, CDR2 FQNEAQ (reference sequence). The CDR3 loop is CASRTKETQYF. CDR3 in DNA: TGTGCCAGCAGGACGAAAGAGACCCAGTACTTC.

In its sample, this clone was seen a few times. The V gene is TRBV4-1, the J gene TRBJ2-3; the D gene is possibly TRBD1 (5 bases). The CDR3 has 16 amino acids. V was shortened by 1 base and J by 6 bases, with 17 bases between the two germline ends. CDR1 and CDR2 (germline): MGHRA, YSYEKL. The DNA for the CDR3 is TGCGCCAGCAGCCAAGTACAAGGGGATCTGCGGGATACGCAGTATTTT. This sequence encodes CASSQVQGDLRDTQYF.

The rearrangement links TRBV7-2 to TRBJ2-7; TRBD1 aligns across 9 bases. The CDR3 sequence is 15 residues long. The germline V gene has CDR1 SGHTA and CDR2 FQGNSA. J gave up 3 bases and V 5 bases, and 8 bases lay outside the gene matches. CDR3 protein: CASSRIGQGNYEQYF. DNA for the CDR3: TGTGCCAGCAGCCGCATAGGACAGGGGAACTACGAGCAGTACTTC.

The rearrangement links TRBV15 to TRBJ2-7; 7 bases are a match to TRBD1. The germline V gene has CDR1 LNHNV and CDR2 YYDKDF (reference sequence). The CDR3 totals 15 residues. V dropped 5 bases and J dropped 1; count of bases not matched to a gene: 8. CDR3 DNA: TGTGCCACCAGCTTATCGACAGGGCGATCCTACGAGCAGTACTTC. The encoded protein is CATSLSTGRSYEQYF.

This clone was seen more than once but under ten times. The CDR3, as DNA: TGTGCCAGCAGTTACTCTGCCCCTCCGGACGAGCAGTACTTC. This translates into CASSYSAPPDEQYF. The V gene is TRBV6-6, the J gene TRBJ2-7, with D unresolved. This CDR3 spans 14 amino acids. V dropped 0 bases and J dropped 5 bases, with 11 bases sitting between them. CDR1 MNHNY and CDR2 SVGAGI come from the germline V gene (reference sequence).

This clone was observed a handful of times. The CDR3 protein is CASSQDSIQPQHF. In nucleotides, the CDR3 is TGTGCCAGCAGCCAAGATTCTATACAGCCCCAGCATTTT. The chain employs TRBV14 and TRBJ1-5; D gene uncertain. Germline lookup yields CDR1 SGHDN and CDR2 FVKESK. The V end was cut by 0 bases, the J end by 7 bases, with 7 bases between. The CDR3 is made up of 13 amino acids. Drawing the rest from reference TRBV14 and TRBJ1-5, the complete variable domain is EAGVTQFPSHSVIEKGQTVTLRCDPISGHDNLYWYRRVMGKEIKFLLHFVKESKQDESGMPNNRFLAERTGGTYSTLKVQPAELEDSGVYFCASSQDSIQPQHFGDGTRLSIL.

This clone was detected only a few times. The J gene is TRBJ2-1, the V gene TRBV5-4, with 9 bases fitting TRBD1. Germline CDR1 and CDR2: SGHNT and YYREEE (reference sequence). The junction had 4 bases not matched to a gene; V was cut back by 2 bases and J by 4 bases. The CDR3 runs 15 residues. The DNA of the CDR3 is TGTGCCAGCAGCTTCACAGGGGGCGCGTACAATGAGCAGTTCTTC. Its protein is CASSFTGGAYNEQFF. The complete variable domain, with remaining parts taken from reference TRBV5-4 and TRBJ2-1, reads ETGVTQSPTHLIKTRGQQVTLRCSSQSGHNTVSWYQQALGQGPQFIFQYYREEENGRGNFPPRFSGLQFPNYSSELNVNALELDDSALYLCASSFTGGAYNEQFFGPGTRLTVL.

A few counts support this clone. The rearrangement links TRBV20-1 to TRBJ1-1; D remains unclear. Germline V gene data show CDR1 as DFQATT and CDR2 as SNEGSKA (reference sequence). CDR3 length: 11 amino acids. This CDR3 reads CKGLENTEAFF. Here the CDR3 DNA reads TGCAAAGGACTGGAGAACACTGAAGCTTTCTTT.

The J gene is TRBJ2-7, the V gene TRBV6-6; TRBD2 is a possible D gene (5 bases). V lost 4 bases, J lost 3 bases, and 19 bases lay in between. Germline CDR1 is MNHNY and CDR2 is SVGAGI (reference sequence). The CDR3 has 16 residues. The CDR3 region has the DNA TGTGCCAGCAGTTCGGCACAAGCGGAAAGGCTCTACGAGCAGTACTTC. Protein product: CASSSAQAERLYEQYF.

In its sample, this clone was seen a few times. The CDR3 coding sequence is TGTGCCAGCGGGCCAGTCGCCAGGGTGAACTATGGCTACACCTTC. Protein: CASGPVARVNYGYTF. The chain uses TRBV7-2 and TRBJ1-2, with D perhaps matching TRBD1 (5 bases). Looked up from germline, CDR1 is SGHTA and CDR2 is FQGNSA. The CDR3 totals 15 residues. The V end lost 8 bases, the J end lost 2 bases, and 18 bases lay between the germline ends.

The rearrangement joins TRBV4-2 to TRBJ2-2, with no clear D. This CDR3 region has 14 residues. CDR1 LGHNA and CDR2 YNFKEQ come from the germline V gene. With 1 base removed from V and 3 bases from J, the gap between germline ends came to 6 bases. CDR3 amino acids: CASSQGSYTGELFF. DNA of the CDR3: TGTGCCAGCAGCCAAGGGAGCTACACCGGGGAGCTGTTTTTT.

The chain uses TRBV28 and TRBJ2-7, with 10 bases aligning to TRBD1. There are 13 residues in the CDR3. J was trimmed by 5 bases and V by 6 bases; bases with no gene match: 4. From germline, CDR1 is MDHEN and CDR2 SYDVKM. The CDR3 reads CASRRQGAHEQYF. The DNA of the CDR3 is TGTGCCAGCAGGCGACAGGGGGCCCACGAGCAGTACTTC.

This clone was recorded a few times. The chain links TRBV7-3 to TRBJ2-3; D call uncertain. The germline CDR1 and CDR2 sequences are SGHTA and FQGTGA. Trimming stripped 5 bases from V and 1 base from J, with 10 bases between. The CDR3 is made up of 14 amino acids. The CDR3 reads CASSLSLRTDTQYF. In nucleotides, the CDR3 is TGTGCCAGCAGCCTCTCTCTGCGCACAGATACGCAGTATTTT.